This T cell receptor (beta chain) was identified in a study of radiotherapy plus CTLA-4 blockade in lung cancer. Study-wide context: Disease control was seen in 25% to 40% of patients, objective responses in roughly 17%. General observations from the study: Expansion of tumor-derived TCR clones was observed in blood after radiotherapy plus ipilimumab. Reportedly, early blood T cell clone dynamics best predicted response, with interferon-beta.

This CDR3 comprises 15 residues. The J segment lost 1 base and the V segment lost 2 bases, leaving 1 base of the junction unmatched. The germline gives CDR1 SGHTA, CDR2 FQGTGA. This clone was recorded only once. Its cognate antigen is unknown. Alongside CTLA-4 blockade with ipilimumab, patients with chemo-refractory metastatic non-small-cell lung cancer received focal radiation. This table comes from immunoSEQ multiplex PCR, and its TCRdb copy is limited to in-frame clones, with some not included. The data contain about 39,000 clones, 79% of them singletons. The chain couples TRBV7-3 to TRBJ2-5; 10 nucleotides line up with TRBD2. This sequence was found in a human donor with non-small cell lung cancer that progressed on radiotherapy plus ipilimumab. The sequences come from peripheral blood, collected from a patient treated with radiotherapy plus ipilimumab. The CDR3 loop reads CASSLGLAVQETQYF. Written as DNA, the CDR3 is TGTGCCAGCAGCTTAGGACTAGCGGTCCAAGAGACCCAGTACTTC.